Included here is one TCR beta chain sequence, with context. Its antigen is not identified. The data were obtained in a study of human thymus T cells. Study-level points and caveats: Biased V and J segment usage appeared in thymus and peripheral blood.

Corrective heart surgery yielded the resections from which the thymus tissue came. The germline V gene has CDR1 LGHNA and CDR2 YSLEER. The CDR3 runs to 17 residues. V lost 2 bases and J lost 3; bases outside the gene matches: 8. Some clones are missing from TCRdb's copy, which holds only in-frame ones; the method was immunoSEQ multiplex PCR. Of under 150,000 clones in the sample, around 94% were seen once. Sequenced: thymus tissue. The rearrangement links TRBV4-3 to TRBJ2-3; 10 bases fit TRBD1. The TCR sequence derives from a boy under two years old with a congenital heart defect but otherwise immunologically healthy. As DNA, the CDR3 is TGCGCCAGCAGCCAAACGAGGGGGACAGGGGAAACAGATACGCAGTATTTT. This encodes CASSQTRGTGETDTQYF.